This T cell receptor (beta chain) was captured by sequencing in a study of cytomegalovirus exposure and HLA in healthy donors. Study-wide results and caveats: TCR beta V segments were, for the most part, productive about 87% or about 30% of the time in an earlier analysis. Across donors, presence/absence analyses took sequencing depth to be roughly uniform. Most subjects had HLA-A and HLA-B alleles reportedly predicted accurately by TCR beta sequences.

A note on this clone: Its antigen remains unknown.

Trimming left V 1 base short and J 4 bases short, with 10 bases between. The CDR3 length is 15 residues. Per the germline V gene, CDR1 is MDHEN and CDR2 is SYDVKM. The study ran its PCR with 60 Vbeta and 13 Jbeta primers. TCRdb's table, derived via immunoSEQ multiplex PCR, lists solely in-frame clones and lacks some. This sample has about 89,000 clones; less than 80% occur once, and the top ten carry approximately 1.5%. V and J are TRBV28 and TRBJ1-4, with unresolved D. Input material: PBMCs. This TCR was sampled from a male donor in good health and CMV-seronegative. The CDR3 loop reads CASSLSGPSNEKLFF. Written as DNA, the CDR3 is TGTGCCAGCAGTTTATCGGGTCCCAGTAATGAAAAACTGTTTTTT. Drawing the rest from reference TRBV28 and TRBJ1-4, the complete variable domain is DVKVTQSSRYLVKRTGEKVFLECVQDMDHENMFWYRQDPGLGLRLIYFSYDVKMKEKGDIPEGYSVSREKKERFSLILESASTNQTSMYLCASSLSGPSNEKLFFGSGTQLSVL.